Each of the 26 T cell receptor beta chains below was sequenced from the same sample in a study of blood T cell repertoires in COVID-19. Libraries were prepared by immunoSEQ multiplex PCR; TCRdb keeps only in-frame clonotypes and omits some of them. Here the sample spans roughly 35,000 clones, 81% being singletons. The sequenced sample consisted of peripheral blood. Receptors were obtained from a man aged 80 or over with active or convalescent COVID-19.

V is TRBV7-4 and J is TRBJ2-1; D unclear. The V gene lost 1 base and the J gene lost 15 bases, with 4 bases spanning the gap. This CDR3 is 9 amino acids long. CDR1 is SGHVT, CDR2 SQSDAQ, per germline. CDR3 residues: CASSLGRFF. In nucleotides, the CDR3 is TGTGCCAGCAGCTTAGGTCGGTTCTTC.

The chain links TRBV7-9 to TRBJ2-7; a possible D gene is TRBD1 (5 bases). The V gene lost 1 base and the J gene lost 4 bases, with 14 bases spanning the gap. The length of the CDR3 is 15 residues. Germline V gene sequence: CDR1 SEHNR, CDR2 FQNEAQ (reference sequence). The DNA of the CDR3 is TGTGCCAGCAGCTTAGGCCCCTGGGGCTTATACGAGCAGTACTTC. Protein sequence: CASSLGPWGLYEQYF.

The gene calls are TRBV11-1 and TRBJ2-5; D may be TRBD2 (6 bases). The CDR3 runs 15 residues. Per germline, CDR1 SGHAT and CDR2 FQDESV (reference sequence). Trimming removed 7 bases from V and 3 bases from J, with 18 bases in between. CDR3 nucleotide sequence: TGTGCCAGCACCCCAAGGGCGGGGATGAAAGAGACCCAGTACTTC. Its protein product is CASTPRAGMKETQYF.

The chain is built from TRBV5-1 and TRBJ2-1, with 13 bases fitting TRBD2. Germline V gene data show CDR1 as SGHRS and CDR2 as YFSETQ. CDR3 size: 20 residues. Unmatched junction bases numbered 25, after V lost 3 bases and J lost 13 bases. For the CDR3, the DNA is TGCGCCAGCAGCTACGGGGGACTAGCGGGGCCCGATCCTTCAGCCATGGGTCAGTTCTTC. It codes for CASSYGGLAGPDPSAMGQFF.

This chain uses TRBV7-2 with TRBJ2-1; 7 nucleotides agree with TRBD1. The germline gives CDR1 SGHTA, CDR2 FQGNSA. Germline trimming cut 5 bases from V and 0 bases from J; bases unmatched to any gene: 7. The CDR3 is made up of 16 amino acids. CDR3 sequence: CASSRTGPSSYNEQFF. The CDR3 DNA reads as TGTGCCAGCAGCCGGACAGGACCCAGCTCCTACAATGAGCAGTTCTTC.

This chain joins TRBV30 and TRBJ1-5, with D possibly matching TRBD1 (5 bases). There are 12 residues in the CDR3. The ends were cut back, 4 bases at V and 3 bases at J, with 7 bases in the middle. CDR1 is GTSNPN, CDR2 SVGIG, per germline (reference sequence). The CDR3 nucleotides are TGTGCCTGGAACAGGTTCAATCAGCCCCAGCATTTT. This codes for CAWNRFNQPQHF.

The chain carries TRBV2 and TRBJ2-1; 12 bases match TRBD2. J gave up 8 bases and V 9 bases, and 8 bases lay outside the gene matches. The CDR3 spans 14 residues. Germline values: CDR1 SNHLY, CDR2 FYNNEI. In DNA, the CDR3 is TGTGCCAGTAAACTAGCGGGAGGTAGCGATGAGCAGTTCTTC. It codes for CASKLAGGSDEQFF.

J is TRBJ1-5 and V is TRBV2; 8 bases are shared with TRBD1. CDR1 SNHLY and CDR2 FYNNEI come from the germline V gene. The junction had 6 bases not matched to a gene; V was cut back by 6 bases and J by 2 bases. CDR3 length: 15 residues. CDR3: CASSPRTGRNQPQHF. CDR3 coding DNA: TGTGCCAGCAGCCCAAGGACAGGGCGCAATCAGCCCCAGCATTTT.

The V call is TRBV27, the J call TRBJ2-1; 7 bases fit TRBD2. The CDR3 has 15 amino acids. V lost 0 bases to trimming and J lost 8 bases; unmatched junction nucleotides: 7. The germline gives CDR1 MNHEY, CDR2 SMNVEV (reference sequence). DNA for the CDR3: TGTGCCAGCAGTTTATCACGGCGGGGGAGGGATGAGCAGTTCTTC. It specifies CASSLSRRGRDEQFF.

This sequence joins TRBV6-5 and TRBJ2-6; possibly TRBD2 for D (6 bases). The CDR3 has 15 residues. Trimming removed 8 bases at V and 1 base at J, with 12 bases between. The germline gives CDR1 MNHEY, CDR2 SVGAGI. CDR3 residues: CASHRGRSGANVLTF. Written as DNA, the CDR3 is TGTGCCAGCCACCGAGGGAGGTCTGGGGCCAACGTCCTGACTTTC.

The rearrangement links TRBV9 to TRBJ1-2; D is perhaps TRBD1 (6 bases). The CDR3 spans 15 residues. V was cut by 4 bases and J by 7 bases, with 20 bases left in between. From germline, CDR1 is SGDLS and CDR2 YYNGEE. The CDR3: CASSPLGAGGLGYTF. The CDR3 nucleotides read TGTGCCAGCAGCCCTTTGGGGGCGGGGGGGCTTGGCTACACCTTC.

This clone has just one count. The J gene is TRBJ1-4, the V gene TRBV14; 7 nucleotides line up with TRBD1. Germline V gene data show CDR1 as SGHDN and CDR2 as FVKESK. This CDR3 comprises 16 residues. Unmatched junction bases numbered 13, after V lost 5 bases and J lost 7 bases. The DNA for the CDR3 is TGTGCCAGCAGCGCCGAAGGGGGCTGGGTCGGTGAAAAACTGTTTTTT. It specifies CASSAEGGWVGEKLFF.

The chain couples TRBV3-1 (or the pseudogene TRBV3-2) to TRBJ1-2; possibly TRBD1 for D (6 bases). Germline V gene lookup returns CDR1 LGHDT and CDR2 YNNKEL (reference sequence). The CDR3 is 15 amino acids. Trimming left V 5 bases short and J 2 bases short, with 15 bases between. Here the CDR3 reads CASSVTPQGNYGYTF. CDR3 nucleotides: TGTGCCAGCAGCGTCACCCCCCAGGGGAACTATGGCTACACCTTC.

CDR3 protein: CASSTAGLGSETQYF. CDR3 nucleotide sequence: TGTGCCAGTAGCACCGCCGGCCTCGGGTCGGAGACCCAGTACTTC. The rearrangement links TRBV19 to TRBJ2-5; D is unresolved. CDR3 length equals 15 residues. With 6 bases removed from V and 5 bases from J, the gap between germline ends came to 19 bases. Germline V gives CDR1 LNHDA, CDR2 SQIVND (reference sequence).

This clone was seen once. J is TRBJ2-5 and V is TRBV15, with TRBD2 matching 10 bases. The CDR3 sequence is 21 residues long. Germline lookup yields CDR1 LNHNV and CDR2 YYDKDF (reference sequence). The ends lost 2 bases at V and 2 bases at J; junction bases unmatched: 20. This CDR3 reads CATSRPIPHLSGGTKQETQYF. For the CDR3, the DNA is TGTGCCACCAGCAGACCTATACCTCACCTTAGCGGGGGGACCAAACAAGAGACCCAGTACTTC. Filled out from reference TRBV15 and TRBJ2-5, the complete variable domain reads DAMVIQNPRYQVTQFGKPVTLSCSQTLNHNVMYWYQQKSSQAPKLLFHYYDKDFNNEADTPDNFQSRRPNTSFCFLDIRSPGLGDTAMYLCATSRPIPHLSGGTKQETQYFGPGTRLLVL.

The CDR3 protein is CASSPGTFGYTF. The CDR3 DNA reads as TGTGCCAGCTCACCCGGGACATTTGGCTACACCTTC. V usage is TRBV18 and J usage is TRBJ1-2; weak D call: TRBD1 (6 bases). The CDR3 has 12 residues. CDR1 and CDR2 from the germline V gene are KGHSH and LQKENI. V lost 3 bases, J lost 7 bases, and 9 bases lay in between.

V gene TRBV2 combines with J gene TRBJ1-1; no reliable D call. Trimming shortened V by 4 bases and J by 3 bases, and 18 bases separated the two germline ends. The CDR3 contains 16 residues. Looked up from germline, CDR1 is SNHLY and CDR2 is FYNNEI. CDR3 sequence reads: CASSGPTGGRDTEAFF. The CDR3 DNA sequence: TGTGCCAGCAGTGGGCCCACGGGAGGGCGAGACACTGAAGCTTTCTTT.

The V gene is TRBV11-2, the J gene TRBJ1-3, with D unresolved. The CDR3 totals 14 residues. The ends were cut back, 5 bases at V and 0 bases at J, with 8 bases in the middle. CDR1 and CDR2 (germline): SGHAT, FQNNGV. The DNA of the CDR3 is TGTGCCAGCAGCCCACAGCACTCTGGAAACACCATATATTTT. Its translation is CASSPQHSGNTIYF.

The V call is TRBV6-5, the J call TRBJ1-3, with a weak D call TRBD1 (5 bases). The CDR3 has 16 residues. CDR1 MNHEY and CDR2 SVGAGI come from the germline V gene. Trimming took off 2 bases at V and 0 bases at J, with 11 bases between the two ends. CDR3 coding DNA: TGTGCCAGCAGTTACACCAGGACACCCTCTGGAAACACCATATATTTT. As protein: CASSYTRTPSGNTIYF.

This clone was found a few times. The rearrangement joins TRBV29-1 to TRBJ2-1; 14 nucleotides line up with TRBD2. The CDR3 length is 12 residues. Germline V lookup: CDR1 SQVTM, CDR2 ANQGSEA. CDR3 bases: TGCAGTGGGACTAGCGGGAGTGATGAGCAGTTCTTC. As protein: CSGTSGSDEQFF.

The chain has TRBV27 and TRBJ1-1, with TRBD1 matching 8 bases. The germline V gene encodes CDR1 MNHEY and CDR2 SMNVEV (reference sequence). V was clipped by 5 bases and J by 4 bases; unmatched bases: 9. The CDR3 covers 15 residues. The CDR3 reads CASSLQGVGTTEAFF. In DNA form, the CDR3 reads TGTGCCAGCAGTCTACAGGGGGTAGGGACCACTGAAGCTTTCTTT.

The chain combines TRBV6-2 or TRBV6-3 with TRBJ2-2, with 9 bases lining up with TRBD2. The germline V gene has CDR1 MNHEY and CDR2 SVGEGT. This CDR3 region has 15 residues. V shed 5 bases, J shed 1 base, and the junction held 2 bases outside the gene matches. The CDR3 DNA is TGTGCCAGCAGTGGGACTAGCAGGAACACCGGGGAGCTGTTTTTT. It specifies CASSGTSRNTGELFF.

The chain has TRBV11-3 and TRBJ2-7, with D possibly being TRBD1 (6 bases). V lost 7 bases, J lost 3 bases, and 19 bases lay in between. The CDR3 extends over 15 amino acids. CDR1 is SGHNT, CDR2 YENEEA, per germline. The CDR3 region has the DNA TGTGCCAGCAAGGGACGGACAGATGTAGGCTACGAGCAGTACTTC. Protein product: CASKGRTDVGYEQYF.

CDR3 amino acids: CAISTGTLSYGYTF. CDR3 DNA sequence: TGTGCCATCAGTACAGGGACCCTCTCCTATGGCTACACCTTC. The genes are TRBV10-3 and TRBJ1-2; tentatively, D is TRBD1 (6 bases). CDR3 length: 14 residues. Germline V gene lookup returns CDR1 ENHRY and CDR2 SYGVKD. The V end lost 5 bases, the J end lost 4 bases, and 14 bases lay between the germline ends.

J is TRBJ2-1 and V is TRBV10-3, with 7 bases fitting TRBD2. The V gene's germline CDR1 is ENHRY and CDR2 SYGVKD. With 5 bases clipped from V and 7 bases from J, the junction kept 11 bases outside the gene matches. The CDR3 is 15 amino acids. The CDR3 spells CAISPSGLVGNEQFF. CDR3 DNA: TGTGCCATCAGTCCTAGCGGACTAGTGGGAAATGAGCAGTTCTTC.

The chain carries TRBV6-2 or TRBV6-3 and TRBJ2-5; 14 positions agree with TRBD2. V shed 6 bases, J shed 5 bases, and the junction held 8 bases outside the gene matches. Per the germline V gene, CDR1 is MNHEY and CDR2 is SVGEGT. The CDR3 has 16 amino acids. The CDR3 loop reads CASSHSRTSGGETQYF. The CDR3 region has the DNA TGTGCCAGCAGCCACTCCAGGACTAGCGGGGGGGAGACCCAGTACTTC.